One sample yielded the 8 T cell receptor beta chains listed below, sequenced in a study of TIL therapy for anti-PD-1-resistant metastatic lung cancer. This was the immunoSEQ v3 assay. TCRdb keeps only in-frame clones here, not all; method: immunoSEQ multiplex PCR. Among 55,000 to 65,000 clones listed, roughly 80% were seen once. Time point specified: pre-treatment sample, taken before nivolumab and TIL therapy. The sample here was blood, taken at baseline. The source of these receptors is a person aged 25 to 79 with non-small cell lung cancer.

This clone was seen once. The V and J genes are TRBV6-5 and TRBJ2-2, with no clear D. The germline V gene has CDR1 MNHEY and CDR2 SVGAGI. Deletions cut 0 bases from V and 4 bases from J, with 9 bases between. CDR3 length: 15 amino acids. CDR3 amino acids: CASSYSAVGTGELFF. DNA for the CDR3: TGTGCCAGCAGTTACTCGGCGGTGGGCACCGGGGAGCTGTTTTTT.

The chain joins TRBV6-4 to TRBJ1-3; D perhaps matches TRBD1 (5 bases). Germline V CDR1 and CDR2: MRHNA, SNTAGT. This CDR3 is built from 16 residues. The V and J ends lost 0 bases and 0 bases respectively, with 9 bases between them. The CDR3 sequence is CASSDSMGTSGNTIYF. The CDR3 nucleotides read TGTGCCAGCAGTGACTCGATGGGGACCTCTGGAAACACCATATATTTT.

The rearrangement uses TRBV6-5 and TRBJ2-5, with 7 bases that match TRBD2. The CDR3 contains 13 residues. Germline V gives CDR1 MNHEY, CDR2 SVGAGI. V gave up 10 bases and J gave up 2 bases; unmatched junction bases: 7. The CDR3 DNA is TGTGCCACCAGGCCGGGGGGACAAGAGACCCAGTACTTC. Its translation is CATRPGGQETQYF.

The chain couples TRBV5-1 to TRBJ2-5; tentative D call: TRBD2 (6 bases). This CDR3 is built from 15 residues. CDR1 and CDR2 from the germline V gene are SGHRS and YFSETQ. V lost 4 bases and J lost 4, with 17 bases in between. Here the CDR3 reads CASSTSGEPAETQYF. In DNA form, the CDR3 reads TGCGCCAGCAGCACCTCGGGGGAACCGGCAGAGACCCAGTACTTC.

A few counts support this clone. The chain has TRBV6-4 and TRBJ2-1; D ambiguous. CDR1 and CDR2 from the germline V gene are MRHNA and SNTAGT. The CDR3 extends over 13 amino acids. The V and J ends lost 0 bases and 7 bases respectively, with 7 bases between them. The DNA of the CDR3 is TGTGCCAGCAGTGACTCCCCGGAAAATGAGCAGTTCTTC. It yields the protein CASSDSPENEQFF.

This rearrangement joins TRBV6-5 to TRBJ2-5; 9 nucleotides match TRBD2. Per the germline V gene, CDR1 is MNHEY and CDR2 is SVGAGI. The CDR3 is 12 residues long. V lost 9 bases to trimming and J lost 5 bases; unmatched junction nucleotides: 4. The CDR3 DNA reads TGTGCCAGGAGCGGGGGGAGGGAGACCCAGTACTTC. Translation gives CARSGGRETQYF.

The chain employs TRBV6-5 and TRBJ2-5, with D tentatively TRBD1 (6 bases). The CDR3 spans 14 residues. V was trimmed by 5 bases and J by 3 bases, leaving 13 bases between them. From germline, CDR1 is MNHEY and CDR2 SVGAGI. The CDR3 loop is CASSRGQNKETQYF. The CDR3 bases are TGTGCCAGCAGTCGAGGACAGAATAAAGAGACCCAGTACTTC.

This clone was counted between two and nine times. The CDR3 nucleotides are TGTGCCAGCAGCTTGACAGCGCTCGGCAATCAGCCCCAGCATTTT. Protein: CASSLTALGNQPQHF. The V and J genes are TRBV2 and TRBJ1-5, with TRBD1 as a possible D gene (5 bases). Trimming took 6 bases from V and 2 from J, leaving 14 bases between them. The CDR3 length is 15 residues. Germline V gives CDR1 SNHLY, CDR2 FYNNEI. The whole variable domain, filled in from reference TRBV2 and TRBJ1-5, reads EPEVTQTPSHQVTQMGQEVILRCVPISNHLYFYWYRQILGQKVEFLVSFYNNEISEKSEIFDDQFSVERPDGSNFTLKIRSTKLEDSAMYFCASSLTALGNQPQHFGDGTRLSIL.